This T cell receptor (beta chain) was found in a study of human CD8 memory T cell subsets. Findings of the study overall: There was only minimal overlap between the repertoires of stem-like memory and precursor exhausted T cells. From the Chao1 estimates, stem-like memory T cells appeared to be more diverse than precursor exhausted T cells. Stem-like memory and precursor exhausted T cell populations exhibited comparably high diversity, in distinction to effector memory cells.

Duplicate approximately 150,000-cell vials of sorted CD8+ T cells per subset supplied the RNA. Libraries of TCR beta chains were produced by 5' RACE (UMI-labeled). From its re-call of the 5' RACE reads, TCRdb lists each CDR3 protein once, without DNA. The table for this sample gives 9,500 to 12,000 distinct CDR3 sequences. The CDR3 has 15 amino acids. With respect to this clonotype: What it recognizes is unknown.

The sample comprised CD8+ T cells from PBMCs. The sequence was collected from a human donor in good health. The chain recombines TRBV12-3 or TRBV12-4 with TRBJ2-3; the TCRdb D gene call, TRBD1, has no DNA to confirm it. The CDR3 reads CASSIRQRMADTQYF.